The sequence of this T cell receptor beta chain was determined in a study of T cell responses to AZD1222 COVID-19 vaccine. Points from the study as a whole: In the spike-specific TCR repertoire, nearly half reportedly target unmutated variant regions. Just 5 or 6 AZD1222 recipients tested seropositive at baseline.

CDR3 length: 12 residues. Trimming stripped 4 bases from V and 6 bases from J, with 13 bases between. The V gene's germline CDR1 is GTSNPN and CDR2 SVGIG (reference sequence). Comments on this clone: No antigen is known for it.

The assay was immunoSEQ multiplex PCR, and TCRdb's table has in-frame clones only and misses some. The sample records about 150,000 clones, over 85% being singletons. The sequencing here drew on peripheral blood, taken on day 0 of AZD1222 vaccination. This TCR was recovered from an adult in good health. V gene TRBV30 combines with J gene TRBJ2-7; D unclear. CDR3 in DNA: TGTGCCTGGAACGACCGCGGTAGCGAGCAGTACTTC. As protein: CAWNDRGSEQYF.